This TCR beta chain was observed in a study of T-cell memory formation after mild COVID-19. This clonotype appeared a single time. The antigen is unknown. TCRdb independently ran MiXCR on the 5' RACE reads; one entry per CDR3 protein. This table has 350,000 to 500,000 distinct CDR3 sequences, roughly 17% appearing once. Regarding the study as a whole: Pre-infection memory harbored some responding clones, suggesting cross-reactive memory joined. Among CD4+ contracting clones, most were CM and EM, and CD8+ ones EMRA. Later expanders leaned CD4+, whereas day 15 to 85 contracting clones were balanced CD4/CD8.

V lost 6 bases and J 2 bases, leaving 16 bases between the germline ends. Germline V gene lookup returns CDR1 DFQATT and CDR2 SNEGSKA (reference sequence). There are 14 residues in the CDR3. The clonotype was recovered from a man aged 18 to 29 who had mild COVID-19 (a few samples of this study predate the infection). Cell type and time point are not known. Sequencing was done on a sample of PBMCs or a T cell subset sorted from them (not recorded which). V is TRBV20-1 and J is TRBJ2-5; possibly TRBD1 or TRBD2 for D (5 bases each). CDR3 nucleotide sequence: TGCAGTGCCAACCCCGGGACCGGACAAGAGACCCAGTACTTC. Translating it yields CSANPGTGQETQYF.